Listed here are 4 T cell receptor beta chains from one sample, sequenced in a study of blood T cell repertoires in COVID-19. This table comes from immunoSEQ multiplex PCR, and its TCRdb copy is limited to in-frame clones, with some not included. Of around 80,000 clones listed, approximately 85% are singletons. What was sequenced was peripheral blood. All receptors come from a man between 45 and 60 years old with COVID-19, enrolled during active disease.

The chain couples TRBV3-1 (or the pseudogene TRBV3-2) to TRBJ2-7; the D gene is possibly TRBD1 (6 bases). CDR1 and CDR2 (germline): LGHDT, YNNKEL (reference sequence). The germline V and J ends were trimmed by 6 bases and 5 bases, with 17 bases remaining between them. The CDR3 has 14 residues. The CDR3 region is CASRLTQGGHEQYF. The CDR3 bases are TGTGCCAGCAGGTTGACACAGGGTGGACACGAGCAGTACTTC.

This chain connects TRBV21-1 to TRBJ2-7; the D segment call TRBD1 is taken from the table without a DNA check. TRBV21-1 is termed a pseudogene. The CDR3 consists of 14 residues. CDR3 nucleotide sequence: TGTGCCAGTCCTTCCGGGACAGCGCTTTACGAGCAGTACTTC. This translates into CASPSGTALYEQYF.

V gene TRBV28 combines with J gene TRBJ1-4; D gene uncertain. V lost 2 bases to trimming and J lost 4 bases, with 11 bases between them. The V gene's germline CDR1 is MDHEN and CDR2 SYDVKM. The CDR3 loop spans 15 amino acids. CDR3 region: CASSLGGISNEKLFF. The CDR3 region has the DNA TGTGCCAGCAGTTTAGGAGGGATTAGTAATGAAAAACTGTTTTTT.

This chain links TRBV6-6 with TRBJ1-2; TRBD1 aligns across 7 bases. The CDR3 has 15 residues. Per germline, CDR1 MNHNY and CDR2 SVGAGI (reference sequence). With 5 bases clipped from V and 1 base from J, the junction kept 7 bases outside the gene matches. Here the CDR3 reads CASSHQGEFNYGYTF. CDR3 sequence (DNA): TGTGCCAGCAGTCATCAGGGGGAATTTAACTATGGCTACACCTTC.